One sample yielded the 17 T cell receptor beta chains listed below, sequenced in a study of blood T cells in healthy people across ages (dated by TCRdb to between 2014 and 2017). The library was generated by 5' RACE. A second PCR of about 6 to 12 cycles was performed with a sample-barcoded 5' primer and a J-beta primer mix. TCRdb took the public reads, trimmed them with fastp at Q25, ran MiXCR for clone calling and kept in-frame beta chains. Entries that share a CDR3 protein sequence are merged under the most common genes and DNA. The table for this sample lists 1.5 million to 2 million distinct CDR3 sequences; more than 35% of them were counted only once. The top ten clonotypes cover 20% to 25% of the sample. Sample: blood. The receptors were sampled from a human donor in good health.

This clonotype was recorded a few times. The rearrangement uses TRBV5-6 and TRBJ2-7; no clear D gene. The CDR3 has 13 residues. V lost 2 bases and J lost 3, with 9 bases in between. The germline gives CDR1 SGHDT, CDR2 YYEEEE. CDR3 in amino acids: CASSFNRDYEQYF. In DNA form, the CDR3 reads TGTGCCAGCAGCTTTAATAGAGACTACGAGCAGTACTTC.

This clonotype turned up a few times. This chain joins TRBV20-1 and TRBJ2-5; the match to TRBD1 covers 12 bases. The CDR3 consists of 17 residues. The ends lost 3 bases at V and 3 bases at J; junction bases unmatched: 11. Germline CDR1 DFQATT, CDR2 SNEGSKA (reference sequence). The CDR3 region is CSASAYGDRGREETQYF. CDR3 nucleotides: TGCAGTGCTAGTGCGTACGGGGACAGGGGGCGAGAAGAGACCCAGTACTTC.

V and J are TRBV4-3 and TRBJ2-5; D not certain. V was trimmed by 3 bases and J by 3 bases, leaving 8 bases between them. Germline V gene sequence: CDR1 LGHNA, CDR2 YSLEER. This CDR3 has 13 residues. The CDR3 region has the DNA TGCGCCAGCAGCCAGGACCTGAAAGAGACCCAGTACTTC. The encoded protein is CASSQDLKETQYF.

The table lists this clonotype with a few counts. The gene calls are TRBV7-2 and TRBJ2-7; D not resolved. V was clipped by 2 bases and J by 5 bases, with 10 bases between them. Germline CDR1 is SGHTA and CDR2 is FQGNSA. This CDR3 has 13 residues. CDR3 protein: CASSLLTEHEQYF. The CDR3, as DNA: TGTGCCAGCAGCTTATTAACGGAGCACGAGCAGTACTTC.

Comment on this clonotype: Because the CDR3's place on the DNA is in doubt, the DNA is left out and the CDR3 is given as listed by TCRdb. The rearrangement links TRBV29-1 to TRBJ1-2; TRBD1 is taken as the D call from the table, unchecked against the DNA. The CDR3 totals 13 residues, both ends included. Germline CDR1 reads SQVTM; CDR2 reads ANQGSEA. CDR3 region: CSVTGGVSYGCTF.

There are a few counts of this clonotype. V and J are TRBV7-2 and TRBJ2-5; 7 bases align to TRBD1. Germline-derived CDR1 and CDR2 are SGHTA and FQGNSA. There are 15 residues in the CDR3. The V segment lost 0 bases and the J segment 4 bases; nucleotides outside the gene matches: 5. The CDR3 spells CASSLARGFVETQYF. In DNA form, the CDR3 reads TGTGCCAGCAGCTTAGCCAGGGGGTTCGTAGAGACCCAGTACTTC.

V is TRBV20-1 and J is TRBJ1-1; 11 nucleotides match TRBD1. CDR1 is DFQATT and CDR2 is SNEGSKA in the germline V gene (reference sequence). The length of the CDR3 is 16 residues. Trimming at V came to 3 bases and at J to 0 bases, leaving 6 bases not matched to a gene. The CDR3 coding sequence is TGCAGTGCTAGGGGGACAGGGGGATTCGTGAACACTGAAGCTTTCTTT. Residues: CSARGTGGFVNTEAFF.

At least ten counts were recorded for this clonotype. V usage is TRBV4-1 and J usage is TRBJ1-1, with D possibly TRBD1 on 5 matching bases. This CDR3 has 15 residues. Germline values: CDR1 MGHRA, CDR2 YSYEKL. V lost 0 bases and J lost 1, with 9 bases in between. CDR3 sequence: CASSQEGHPNTEAFF. The CDR3 coding sequence is TGCGCCAGCAGCCAAGAAGGACACCCGAACACTGAAGCTTTCTTT.

This chain connects TRBV27 to TRBJ2-7; the match to TRBD1 covers 7 bases. The germline CDR1 and CDR2 sequences are MNHEY and SMNVEV (reference sequence). V was clipped by 6 bases and J by 3 bases; unmatched bases: 8. This CDR3 is 14 amino acids long. CDR3 loop: CASRTGVGFYEQYF. CDR3 nucleotides: TGTGCCAGCAGAACAGGGGTGGGTTTCTACGAGCAGTACTTC.

This clonotype was found a few times. J is TRBJ2-7 and V is TRBV7-2, with unresolved D. The CDR3 loop spans 15 amino acids. Germline V gene sequence: CDR1 SGHTA, CDR2 FQGNSA. V was pared by 1 base and J by 2 bases, with 12 bases between. The CDR3 DNA reads TGTGCCAGCAGCTTAGACCATAACCCTACCTACGAGCAGTACTTC. This sequence encodes CASSLDHNPTYEQYF.

This clonotype has a handful of counts. V and J are TRBV7-2 and TRBJ1-2; maybe TRBD1 (5 bases). The V gene lost 2 bases and the J gene lost 2 bases, with 9 bases spanning the gap. This CDR3 has 14 amino acids. In germline, CDR1 is SGHTA, CDR2 FQGNSA. CDR3: CASSLKGLNYGYTF. As DNA, the CDR3 is TGTGCCAGCAGCTTAAAGGGGCTCAACTATGGCTACACCTTC.

About this clonotype itself: A junction boundary mismatches the germline segment, possibly from a read error. The CDR3 DNA sequence: TGCGCCAGCGGCCACCAGTGGGGCGCCTACGAGCAGTACTTC. Translation: CASGHQWGAYEQYF. The chain combines TRBV4-1 with TRBJ2-7, with TRBD1 as a possible D gene (5 bases). From germline, CDR1 is MGHRA and CDR2 YSYEKL. The CDR3 has 14 residues.

This clonotype was recorded a few times. V is TRBV7-2 and J is TRBJ2-1, with D possibly matching TRBD2 (6 bases). In germline, CDR1 is SGHTA, CDR2 FQGNSA. The CDR3 contains 15 residues. Trimming shortened V by 3 bases and J by 4 bases, and 13 bases separated the two germline ends. In nucleotides, the CDR3 is TGTGCCAGCAGCTTCGCTGGGGGACTGTACAATGAGCAGTTCTTC. Its translation is CASSFAGGLYNEQFF.

Of note for this clonotype: One end of the junction varies from germline; a read error may be responsible. The chain combines TRBV10-3 with TRBJ2-5; D gene unclear. This CDR3 is 11 amino acids long. Germline CDR1 is ENHRY and CDR2 is SYGVKD. CDR3 residues: CAISVGEIQYF. DNA for the CDR3: TGTGCCATCAGTGTAGGAGAGATCCAGTACTTC.

This clonotype was seen more than once but under ten times. The junction and the germline gene differ at one end; a read error may be behind it. The chain joins TRBV20-1 to TRBJ2-1; tentative D call: TRBD2 (6 bases). The CDR3 is 14 amino acids. Germline V gene sequence: CDR1 DFQATT, CDR2 SNEGSKA (reference sequence). The CDR3 coding sequence is TGCAGTGCTAGAGCCCCGGGACTGCTCAATGGGCAGTTCTTC. It yields the protein CSARAPGLLNGQFF.

This clonotype was recorded at least ten times. V gene TRBV6-1 combines with J gene TRBJ2-3, with D uncertain. Trimming took 6 bases from V and 1 from J, leaving 5 bases between them. In germline, CDR1 is MNHNS, CDR2 SASEGT. This CDR3 region has 12 residues. The CDR3 is CASRYRTDTQYF. The CDR3 nucleotides read TGTGCCAGCAGATACCGCACAGATACGCAGTATTTT.

In this sample, this clonotype turned up once. Since the CDR3 does not end with the conserved phenylalanine or tryptophan, this likely comes from a read error. This chain connects TRBV3-1 to TRBJ2-1, with TRBD1 matching 9 bases. The CDR3 length is 15 residues. Trimming at V came to 1 base and at J to 6 bases, leaving 4 bases not matched to a gene. CDR1 LGHDT and CDR2 YNNKEL come from the germline V gene (reference sequence). CDR3 bases: TGTGCCAGCAGCCAAGTGGGACAGGGTATCAATGAGCAGTTCACC. It encodes CASSQVGQGINEQFT.